This passage covers 32 T cell receptor beta chains from one sample sequenced in a study of blood T cell repertoires in COVID-19. Clones were read by immunoSEQ multiplex PCR, and TCRdb kept only the in-frame ones, dropping some. The sample consists of about 160,000 clones, around 87% of them appearing once. The material sequenced was PBMCs or T cells enriched from blood (not recorded which). All receptors derive from a woman aged 50 to 60 who had recovered from COVID-19.

The rearrangement joins TRBV11-2 to TRBJ2-2; 12 nucleotides agree with TRBD2. This CDR3 is built from 16 residues. The germline V gene encodes CDR1 SGHAT and CDR2 FQNNGV. J lost 7 bases, V lost 4 bases, and 7 bases had no gene match. The CDR3 nucleotides read TGTGCCAGCAGCTACGCTAGCGGGGGGGCCATCGGGGAGCTGTTTTTT. Translation gives CASSYASGGAIGELFF. The entire variable domain, with the rest obtained from reference TRBV11-2 and TRBJ2-2, is as follows: EAGVAQSPRYKIIEKRQSVAFWCNPISGHATLYWYQQILGQGPKLLIQFQNNGVVDDSQLPKDRFSAERLKGVDSTLKIQPAKLEDSAVYLCASSYASGGAIGELFFGEGSRLTVL.

This clone came up once. The V call is TRBV27, the J call TRBJ1-5, with D uncertain. CDR3 length: 15 residues. V gave up 3 bases and J gave up 4 bases, with 13 bases separating them. Germline CDR1 and CDR2: MNHEY and SMNVEV (reference sequence). The CDR3: CASSFDRPTNQPQHF. The CDR3 DNA reads TGTGCCAGCAGTTTCGATAGGCCGACTAATCAGCCCCAGCATTTT.

The J gene is TRBJ2-7, the V gene TRBV11-3, with 10 bases that match TRBD2. From germline, CDR1 is SGHNT and CDR2 YENEEA. The CDR3 length is 14 residues. V trimming: 5 bases; J trimming: 5 bases; junction bases outside the gene matches: 6. DNA of the CDR3: TGTGCCAGCAGCGAGCGGGGGGGAAAGGACGAGCAGTACTTC. Translated: CASSERGGKDEQYF.

In its sample, this clone was seen a few times. This chain links TRBV6-6 with TRBJ2-1, with D maybe TRBD2 (5 bases). The germline V and J ends were trimmed by 6 bases and 9 bases, with 12 bases remaining between them. CDR1 is MNHNY and CDR2 is SVGAGI in the germline V gene (reference sequence). The CDR3 is 12 residues long. This CDR3 reads CASRLRESEQFF. The DNA for the CDR3 is TGTGCCAGCAGGCTTCGGGAATCTGAGCAGTTCTTC.

V usage is TRBV27 and J usage is TRBJ1-2; 8 bases map to TRBD1. The CDR3 has 14 amino acids. Unmatched junction bases numbered 2, after V lost 1 base and J lost 4 bases. The germline gives CDR1 MNHEY, CDR2 SMNVEV (reference sequence). The CDR3 DNA reads as TGTGCCAGCAGTTTATTCACAGGGGGCTATGGCTACACCTTC. Translated, it gives CASSLFTGGYGYTF.

The chain employs TRBV5-8 and TRBJ2-2; 8 bases line up with TRBD1. With V trimmed by 5 bases and J by 5 bases, 8 bases remained unmatched. The CDR3 is 15 residues long. Germline V gene lookup returns CDR1 SGHTS and CDR2 YDEGEE. The CDR3 bases are TGTGCCAGCAGGGCACAGGGGGAGAGGACCGGGGAGCTGTTTTTT. It is translated as CASRAQGERTGELFF.

This chain joins TRBV5-6 and TRBJ1-2; TRBD1 matches at 8 bases. The CDR3 length is 14 residues. Trimming cost V 2 bases and J 4 bases; bases outside gene matches: 4. Germline-derived CDR1 and CDR2 are SGHDT and YYEEEE. The CDR3 bases are TGTGCCAGCAGCTTCAGGGGGCGCGGCTATGGCTACACCTTC. Translation gives CASSFRGRGYGYTF.

The V call is TRBV6-4, the J call TRBJ2-7; tentatively, D is TRBD2 (5 bases). Trimming removed 3 bases at V and 1 base at J, with 7 bases between. CDR3 length: 13 residues. The V gene's germline CDR1 is MRHNA and CDR2 SNTAGT. This CDR3 is CASSDPGSYEQYF. In nucleotides, the CDR3 is TGTGCCAGCAGTGATCCGGGATCCTACGAGCAGTACTTC.

The chain combines TRBV7-9 with TRBJ2-7, with a weak D call TRBD2 (6 bases). This CDR3 is built from 16 residues. Germline V gene lookup returns CDR1 SEHNR and CDR2 FQNEAQ (reference sequence). Trimming stripped 4 bases from V and 1 base from J, with 17 bases between. Here the CDR3 DNA reads TGTGCCAGCAGCTACCCCTCTGACGGGGGTTCCTACGAGCAGTACTTC. This sequence encodes CASSYPSDGGSYEQYF.

The rearrangement joins TRBV7-2 to TRBJ2-7, with TRBD1 matching over 7 bases. V was clipped by 4 bases and J by 2 bases; unmatched bases: 8. Germline values: CDR1 SGHTA, CDR2 FQGNSA. CDR3 length equals 15 residues. CDR3 coding DNA: TGTGCCAGCAGCTCTGTCCGGGACAGAACCTACGAGCAGTACTTC. It translates to CASSSVRDRTYEQYF. The variable domain in full, completed from reference TRBV7-2 and TRBJ2-7, reads GAGVSQSPSNKVTEKGKDVELRCDPISGHTALYWYRQSLGQGLEFLIYFQGNSAPDKSGLPSDRFSAERTGGSVSTLTIQRTQQEDSAVYLCASSSVRDRTYEQYFGPGTRLTVT.

V gene TRBV13 combines with J gene TRBJ2-3, with 9 bases identical to TRBD2. The CDR3 has 16 residues. The germline V gene encodes CDR1 PRHDT and CDR2 FYEKMQ (reference sequence). J lost 4 bases, V lost 1 base, and 6 bases had no gene match. The chain's CDR3 is CASSLVAGGVADTQYF. CDR3 nucleotides: TGTGCCAGCAGCTTAGTCGCGGGGGGGGTGGCAGATACGCAGTATTTT.

This clone showed up just once. V usage is TRBV7-8 and J usage is TRBJ1-5, with a weak D call TRBD1 (5 bases). Per germline, CDR1 SGHVS and CDR2 FQNEAQ. The V end lost 1 base, the J end lost 6 bases, and 10 bases lay between the germline ends. This CDR3 region has 14 residues. CDR3 sequence reads: CASSLGGGSQPQHF. As DNA, the CDR3 is TGTGCCAGCAGCTTAGGGGGGGGGAGTCAGCCCCAGCATTTT.

V gene TRBV5-4 combines with J gene TRBJ1-2; D gene unclear. V lost 4 bases and J lost 4, with 14 bases in between. This CDR3 is built from 14 residues. CDR1 and CDR2 from the germline V gene are SGHNT and YYREEE (reference sequence). The CDR3 sequence: CASSPAEGSYGYTF. DNA of the CDR3: TGTGCCAGCAGCCCGGCGGAGGGAAGCTATGGCTACACCTTC.

This chain links TRBV28 with TRBJ1-4, with 8 bases that match TRBD1. After removal of 1 base from V and 3 bases from J, the junction contained 16 bases not matched to a gene. The CDR3 extends over 20 amino acids. Germline V gene lookup returns CDR1 MDHEN and CDR2 SYDVKM. CDR3 coding DNA: TGTGCCAGCAGTTTATCCCTTATAACGACAGGGGTCCATCCTAATGAAAAACTGTTTTTT. Encoded protein: CASSLSLITTGVHPNEKLFF. Complete variable domain (other parts from reference TRBV28 and TRBJ1-4): DVKVTQSSRYLVKRTGEKVFLECVQDMDHENMFWYRQDPGLGLRLIYFSYDVKMKEKGDIPEGYSVSREKKERFSLILESASTNQTSMYLCASSLSLITTGVHPNEKLFFGSGTQLSVL.

This clone was seen only a few times. This sequence joins TRBV7-9 and TRBJ1-6; D is uncertain. The CDR3 length is 14 residues. Looked up from germline, CDR1 is SEHNR and CDR2 is FQNEAQ (reference sequence). Trimming took 1 base from V and 5 from J, leaving 6 bases between them. CDR3 nucleotide sequence: TGTGCCAGCAGCTTAGACGGGGATAATTCACCCCTCCACTTT. It translates to CASSLDGDNSPLHF.

The chain joins TRBV30 to TRBJ2-2; TRBD2 aligns across 10 bases. After removal of 2 bases from V and 6 bases from J, the junction contained 6 bases not matched to a gene. The CDR3 covers 15 residues. In germline, CDR1 is GTSNPN, CDR2 SVGIG (reference sequence). The DNA for the CDR3 is TGTGCCTGGAGTCGAGCGGGGGGGCCCCCCGGGGAGCTGTTTTTT. Translating it yields CAWSRAGGPPGELFF.

This chain uses TRBV9 with TRBJ1-3; D is unresolved. The CDR3 length is 14 residues. V was cut by 7 bases and J by 0 bases, with 11 bases left in between. The germline V gene encodes CDR1 SGDLS and CDR2 YYNGEE. CDR3 sequence: CASGSGLSGNTIYF. The CDR3 DNA is TGTGCCAGCGGCAGTGGGCTCTCTGGAAACACCATATATTTT.

J is TRBJ1-4 and V is TRBV3-1 (or the pseudogene TRBV3-2); a possible D gene is TRBD1 (5 bases). This CDR3 is built from 11 residues. V was trimmed by 0 bases and J by 15 bases, leaving 8 bases between them. Germline V CDR1 and CDR2: LGHDT, YNNKEL (reference sequence). In DNA form, the CDR3 reads TGTGCCAGCAGCCAAGAGGCGGGGGTGTTTTTT. Translation: CASSQEAGVFF.

The V and J genes are TRBV7-2 and TRBJ1-3; the D gene is possibly TRBD1 (6 bases). Germline CDR1 SGHTA, CDR2 FQGNSA. Trimming shortened V by 6 bases and J by 4 bases, and 16 bases separated the two germline ends. This CDR3 has 15 residues. CDR3 DNA: TGTGCCAGCAGTATCCACGGGGGGGCCGGAAACACCATATATTTT. Residues: CASSIHGGAGNTIYF. Full variable domain (rest looked up from reference TRBV7-2 and TRBJ1-3): GAGVSQSPSNKVTEKGKDVELRCDPISGHTALYWYRQSLGQGLEFLIYFQGNSAPDKSGLPSDRFSAERTGGSVSTLTIQRTQQEDSAVYLCASSIHGGAGNTIYFGEGSWLTVV.

This CDR3 reads CASSYDGGRGQPQHF. In nucleotides, the CDR3 is TGTGCCAGCAGTTATGATGGGGGCAGGGGTCAGCCCCAGCATTTT. The rearrangement joins TRBV6-2 or TRBV6-3 to TRBJ1-5; TRBD1 is a possible D gene (6 bases). CDR1 and CDR2 from the germline V gene are MNHEY and SVGEGT. Trimming removed 3 bases at V and 6 bases at J, with 15 bases between. The CDR3 contains 15 residues.

The rearrangement links TRBV18 to TRBJ2-1, with TRBD1 identical over 8 bases. The CDR3 spans 16 residues. Trimming took 0 bases from V and 6 from J; bases not matched to a gene: 7. CDR1 and CDR2 from the germline V gene are KGHSH and LQKENI. The CDR3 DNA reads TGTGCCAGCTCACCACCGGGCAGGGGGCGCGGCAATGAGCAGTTCTTC. It yields the protein CASSPPGRGRGNEQFF.

V is TRBV6-4 and J is TRBJ1-4; no clear D. CDR3 length: 13 amino acids. Trimming took 1 base from V and 10 from J, leaving 10 bases between them. Germline V gene sequence: CDR1 MRHNA, CDR2 SNTAGT. This chain's CDR3 is CASSDWEITKLFF. CDR3 coding DNA: TGTGCCAGCAGTGACTGGGAGATAACAAAACTGTTTTTT.

The gene calls are TRBV28 and TRBJ2-7; TRBD1 aligns across 12 bases. Germline V lookup: CDR1 MDHEN, CDR2 SYDVKM. The junction had 2 bases not matched to a gene; V was cut back by 4 bases and J by 4 bases. The CDR3 has 14 residues. CDR3 coding DNA: TGTGCCAGCAGTTGGGACAGGGGGCGGTACGAGCAGTACTTC. Translation: CASSWDRGRYEQYF.

This rearrangement joins TRBV5-1 to TRBJ2-7; maybe TRBD1 (5 bases). The germline V and J ends were trimmed by 0 bases and 1 base, with 17 bases remaining between them. Germline CDR1 and CDR2: SGHRS and YFSETQ. This CDR3 is 17 amino acids long. CDR3 nucleotides: TGCGCCAGCAGCTTGGGGACAATCGGAACACTTTCCTACGAGCAGTACTTC. This encodes CASSLGTIGTLSYEQYF.

V gene TRBV5-4 combines with J gene TRBJ2-2; 13 bases fit TRBD2. The CDR3 consists of 18 residues. CDR1 is SGHNT and CDR2 is YYREEE in the germline V gene (reference sequence). The V gene end was trimmed by 4 bases and the J gene end by 3 bases; junction bases not matched to a gene: 9. The CDR3 DNA reads TGTGCCAGCAGCCCGGGACTAGCGGGACCACAGGACACCGGGGAGCTGTTTTTT. It translates to CASSPGLAGPQDTGELFF.

This clone has a handful of counts. The rearrangement joins TRBV14 to TRBJ1-6; a weak D match, TRBD1 (6 bases). Deletions cut 3 bases from V and 6 bases from J, with 12 bases between. Looked up from germline, CDR1 is SGHDN and CDR2 is FVKESK. The CDR3 runs to 15 residues. The CDR3 protein is CASSHVGTPNSPLHF. The CDR3 DNA sequence: TGTGCCAGCAGCCATGTGGGGACACCTAATTCACCCCTCCACTTT.

The chain couples TRBV7-2 to TRBJ2-7; 8 nucleotides align to TRBD1. Unmatched junction bases numbered 4, after V lost 3 bases and J lost 3 bases. CDR1 and CDR2 from the germline V gene are SGHTA and FQGNSA. The CDR3 length is 14 residues. Here the CDR3 DNA reads TGTGCCAGCAGCTTGTCCGACAGGGGCTACGAGCAGTACTTC. This codes for CASSLSDRGYEQYF.

This clone was found a few times. The rearrangement uses TRBV2 and TRBJ1-4, with TRBD1 identical over 12 bases. The CDR3 spans 17 residues. Germline V gene data show CDR1 as SNHLY and CDR2 as FYNNEI. The J segment lost 3 bases and the V segment lost 3 bases, leaving 5 bases of the junction unmatched. The CDR3 nucleotides read TGTGCCAGCAGTGACCGGGACAGGGGGCAGTCTAATGAAAAACTGTTTTTT. This sequence encodes CASSDRDRGQSNEKLFF.

The V and J genes are TRBV30 and TRBJ2-2, with D maybe TRBD2 (6 bases). CDR1 is GTSNPN and CDR2 is SVGIG in the germline V gene (reference sequence). CDR3 size: 14 residues. Trimming removed 5 bases from V and 3 bases from J, with 13 bases in between. The CDR3, as DNA: TGTGCCTGGGCTGTGACTAGGTACACCGGGGAGCTGTTTTTT. It translates to CAWAVTRYTGELFF.

The chain couples TRBV29-1 to TRBJ2-7; D is possibly TRBD2 (5 bases). V lost 7 bases and J 3 bases, leaving 13 bases between the germline ends. The germline gives CDR1 SQVTM, CDR2 ANQGSEA. This CDR3 is 12 amino acids long. The chain's CDR3 is CSAGGSGYEQYF. CDR3 sequence (DNA): TGCAGCGCCGGAGGCAGCGGCTACGAGCAGTACTTC.

This clone was found once. CDR3 bases: TGTGCCAGTAGTCCCCGACAGGCCAGAACCTCCTATGGCTACACCTTC. This gives the protein CASSPRQARTSYGYTF. The chain employs TRBV19 and TRBJ1-2; tentative D call: TRBD1 (6 bases). The CDR3 covers 16 residues. V was cut by 5 bases and J by 4 bases, with 20 bases left in between. The germline CDR1 and CDR2 sequences are LNHDA and SQIVND (reference sequence).

This clone was recorded once. The V and J genes are TRBV9 and TRBJ2-2; no clear D gene. The V end was cut by 1 base, the J end by 7 bases, with 8 bases between. The germline V gene has CDR1 SGDLS and CDR2 YYNGEE. The CDR3 length is 13 residues. CDR3 nucleotide sequence: TGTGCCAGCAGCGTACCCTCCTTCGGGGAGCTGTTTTTT. Protein product: CASSVPSFGELFF.